One sample yielded the 28 T cell receptor beta chains listed below, sequenced in a study of spatial heterogeneity in lung cancer. Study-wide results and caveats: One measure, the expanded intratumoral alpha and beta TCR count, tracked tumor mutation counts.

MiXCR, applied by TCRdb to the 5' RACE reads, yields one record per CDR3 protein. Of about 6,000 distinct CDR3 sequences in the sample, around 15% are singletons; the top ten hold about 10%. As to time point: sample taken at primary tumor resection. For these receptors, no antigen is known. Sequencing was performed on lung tumor tissue, taken at surgery. The receptor set was obtained from a male donor with early-stage non-small cell lung cancer.

By proportion, this clonotype is medium-sized. The library was designed around alpha chains, so this beta chain is a stray read whose abundance carries little weight. This chain links TRBV4-2 with TRBJ2-2; D is undetermined. Germline V gene data show CDR1 as LGHNA and CDR2 as YNFKEQ. The CDR3 spans 14 residues. The ends were cut back, 4 bases at V and 4 bases at J, with 10 bases in the middle. In DNA form, the CDR3 reads TGTGCCAGCAGCCCCGGCGCGAGCACCGGGGAGCTGTTTTTT. It codes for CASSPGASTGELFF.

In its sample, this clonotype was seen many times. Little can be read into the size of this beta chain, an off-target read in a library designed for alpha chains. The J gene is TRBJ2-7, the V gene TRBV5-6; D is perhaps TRBD1 or TRBD2 (6 bases each). The CDR3 length is 14 residues. CDR1 is SGHDT and CDR2 is YYEEEE in the germline V gene. V was shortened by 1 base and J by 0 bases, with 8 bases between the two germline ends. CDR3 amino acids: CASSLWGASYEQYF. CDR3 nucleotides: TGTGCCAGCAGCTTGTGGGGGGCCTCCTACGAGCAGTACTTC.

Details on this clonotype: This beta chain is an off-target read within a library intended for alpha chains, so its frequency means little. The CDR3 is CASTPTGGVYGYTF. Written as DNA, the CDR3 is TGCGCCAGCACCCCGACGGGGGGCGTCTATGGCTACACCTTC. The V call is TRBV5-1, the J call TRBJ1-2, with D possibly being TRBD1 (6 bases). The V gene lost 6 bases and the J gene lost 4 bases, with 16 bases spanning the gap. The germline V gene has CDR1 SGHRS and CDR2 YFSETQ. This CDR3 spans 14 amino acids.

Concerning this clonotype itself: The library was built for alpha chains, so this beta chain is an off-target read and its size means little. The chain links TRBV6-2 or TRBV6-3 to TRBJ2-7; the D is unclear. V lost 2 bases and J 2 bases, leaving 13 bases between the germline ends. Germline values: CDR1 MNHEY, CDR2 SVGEGT. This CDR3 has 15 residues. The CDR3 spells CASSYDESNTYEQYF. The CDR3 DNA reads as TGTGCCAGCAGTTACGACGAAAGTAATACCTACGAGCAGTACTTC.

By sample fraction, this clonotype is medium-sized. This beta chain is an off-target read within a library intended for alpha chains, so its frequency means little. The chain is built from TRBV28 and TRBJ2-1; 11 bases fit TRBD2. The V and J ends lost 3 bases and 6 bases, in that order; junction bases with no gene match: 13. This CDR3 is 18 amino acids long. Per the germline V gene, CDR1 is MDHEN and CDR2 is SYDVKM. CDR3 nucleotides: TGTGCCAGCAGTTTTACGGAGACACTAGCGGGAGTTGGCAATGAGCAGTTCTTC. Encoded protein: CASSFTETLAGVGNEQFF. Full variable domain (outside the CDR3, taken from reference TRBV28 and TRBJ2-1): DVKVTQSSRYLVKRTGEKVFLECVQDMDHENMFWYRQDPGLGLRLIYFSYDVKMKEKGDIPEGYSVSREKKERFSLILESASTNQTSMYLCASSFTETLAGVGNEQFFGPGTRLTVL.

This clonotype was found many times. In a library made to pick up alpha chains, this beta chain is a stray read with a size that means little. CDR3 DNA sequence: TGTGCCAGCAGCTTAGAGGCGAGGGAGCAGTACTTC. Protein: CASSLEAREQYF. The chain recombines TRBV7-9 with TRBJ2-7; D uncertain. Germline loops: CDR1 SEHNR, CDR2 FQNEAQ (reference sequence). There are 12 residues in the CDR3. The V and J ends lost 1 base and 7 bases respectively, with 8 bases between them.

This clonotype ranks as medium-sized. Because the library targeted alpha chains, this beta chain is an off-target read whose size means little. This chain connects TRBV20-1 to TRBJ1-5; tentative D call: TRBD1 (5 bases). Germline V CDR1 and CDR2: DFQATT, SNEGSKA (reference sequence). V was clipped by 0 bases and J by 6 bases, with 21 bases between them. The length of the CDR3 is 17 residues. The CDR3: CSARDYSAGSGGQPQHF. For the CDR3, the DNA is TGCAGTGCTAGAGATTATTCCGCGGGCTCTGGGGGTCAGCCCCAGCATTTT.

This clonotype was recorded many times. The library was designed around alpha chains, so this beta chain is a stray read whose abundance carries little weight. This chain links TRBV19 with TRBJ1-5, with D perhaps matching TRBD1 (6 bases). V lost 8 bases and J lost 4, with 18 bases in between. Germline V CDR1 and CDR2: LNHDA, SQIVND (reference sequence). The CDR3 has 15 amino acids. CDR3 nucleotides: TGTGCCAGTTCGGGGGCGGGACAACAAAATCAGCCCCAGCATTTT. Protein: CASSGAGQQNQPQHF.

By proportion, this clonotype is medium-sized. Found in a library prepared for alpha chains, this beta chain is an off-target read, and its abundance has little meaning. This sequence joins TRBV5-1 and TRBJ1-4; D is ambiguous. Between the trimmed V and J ends, which lost 0 bases and 3 bases, there was a span of 9 bases. CDR3 size: 15 residues. Germline-derived CDR1 and CDR2 are SGHRS and YFSETQ. The chain's CDR3 is CASSLGVQANEKLFF. CDR3 in DNA: TGCGCCAGCAGCTTGGGAGTACAAGCTAATGAAAAACTGTTTTTT.

Judged by abundance, this clonotype is medium-sized. A library prepared for alpha chains yielded this beta chain as an off-target read; its size is of little meaning. The rearrangement uses TRBV6-5 and TRBJ2-7; 8 bases align to TRBD2. V was clipped by 7 bases and J by 1 base; unmatched bases: 12. CDR1 MNHEY and CDR2 SVGAGI come from the germline V gene. This CDR3 has 16 residues. DNA of the CDR3: TGTGCCAGCAAGGGGGGACTAGTTTCACAATCCTACGAGCAGTACTTC. Residues: CASKGGLVSQSYEQYF.

By share, this clonotype counts as medium-sized. Being off target in a library aimed at alpha chains, this beta chain has a size of little meaning. The chain carries TRBV28 and TRBJ2-7; 9 nucleotides agree with TRBD1. Germline V gives CDR1 MDHEN, CDR2 SYDVKM. V lost 6 bases to trimming and J lost 2 bases; unmatched junction nucleotides: 11. The CDR3 has 16 amino acids. The CDR3 DNA reads as TGTGCCAGCAGCACGACCGGGACAGGGATAGCCTACGAGCAGTACTTC. It is translated as CASSTTGTGIAYEQYF.

This clonotype was recorded at least ten times. Found in a library prepared for alpha chains, this beta chain is an off-target read, and its abundance has little meaning. The chain links TRBV18 to TRBJ2-1; D is uncertain. This CDR3 is built from 13 residues. Trimming pared 4 bases from V and 6 bases from J, leaving 10 bases between. CDR1 and CDR2 from the germline V gene are KGHSH and LQKENI. CDR3 in DNA: TGTGCCAGCTCACTTAGCTCTATCAATGAGCAGTTCTTC. This codes for CASSLSSINEQFF.

This clonotype is medium-sized in the sample. In a library made to pick up alpha chains, this beta chain is a stray read with a size that means little. The chain's CDR3 is CASSLLAGGLRSEQFF. The DNA of the CDR3 is TGTGCCAGCAGCTTACTAGCGGGGGGGCTTAGGTCTGAGCAGTTCTTC. The rearrangement joins TRBV7-2 to TRBJ2-1; TRBD2 agrees at 12 bases. In germline, CDR1 is SGHTA, CDR2 FQGNSA. After removal of 2 bases from V and 9 bases from J, the junction contained 8 bases not matched to a gene. This CDR3 comprises 16 residues.

This clonotype qualifies as medium-sized. Since it is a stray read in a library aimed at alpha chains, this beta chain has a size that is not meaningful. The chain employs TRBV5-1 and TRBJ2-2; maybe TRBD1 (5 bases). The germline gives CDR1 SGHRS, CDR2 YFSETQ. The CDR3 covers 16 residues. Trimming shortened V by 0 bases and J by 5 bases, and 14 bases separated the two germline ends. Written as DNA, the CDR3 is TGCGCCAGCAGCTTGGAGGGGTCAGGGAATACCGGGGAGCTGTTTTTT. Translated, it gives CASSLEGSGNTGELFF.

This clonotype has ten or more counts. Because this beta chain is a stray read in a library intended to capture alpha chains, its abundance should not be given much weight. The chain couples TRBV19 to TRBJ1-2; no clear D. Trimming took off 5 bases at V and 8 bases at J, with 12 bases between the two ends. The CDR3 is 12 amino acids. Per the germline V gene, CDR1 is LNHDA and CDR2 is SQIVND (reference sequence). The CDR3 protein is CASSDTIWGYTF. Here the CDR3 DNA reads TGTGCCAGTAGTGACACCATTTGGGGCTACACCTTC.

This clonotype is medium-sized. This beta chain lies outside the target of a library built for alpha chains; its clone size means little. The chain uses TRBV6-1 and TRBJ1-1; D remains unclear. The ends were cut back, 7 bases at V and 4 bases at J, with 16 bases in the middle. This CDR3 has 14 amino acids. From germline, CDR1 is MNHNS and CDR2 SASEGT. The CDR3 loop reads CASKGGGIGTEAFF. Here the CDR3 DNA reads TGTGCCAGCAAAGGAGGAGGGATTGGCACTGAAGCTTTCTTT.

This clonotype was seen at least ten times. As an off-target read in a library built for alpha chains, this beta chain has a frequency of little significance. V is TRBV5-1 and J is TRBJ1-3, with D unresolved. There are 13 residues in the CDR3. Trimming stripped 3 bases from V and 2 bases from J, with 6 bases between. Germline loops: CDR1 SGHRS, CDR2 YFSETQ. The DNA of the CDR3 is TGCGCCAGCAGCTCGTCAACTGGAAACACCATATATTTT. It codes for CASSSSTGNTIYF.

There are many counts of this clonotype. Because the library targeted alpha chains, this beta chain is an off-target read whose size means little. The V gene is TRBV20-1, the J gene TRBJ2-2, with 7 positions matching TRBD1. V lost 0 bases, J lost 7 bases, and 11 bases stayed unmatched. The CDR3 consists of 16 residues. Per germline, CDR1 DFQATT and CDR2 SNEGSKA (reference sequence). The CDR3 region has the DNA TGCAGTGCTAGAGATCTCGAAGGGGGCGCAGACGGGGAGCTGTTTTTT. Translation gives CSARDLEGGADGELFF.

By its share, this clonotype is medium-sized. The size of this beta chain means little, since it is a stray read in a library made for alpha chains. This chain joins TRBV7-8 and TRBJ1-2, with a weak D call TRBD1 (5 bases). V gave up 3 bases and J gave up 4 bases, with 12 bases separating them. The length of the CDR3 is 14 residues. Germline V lookup: CDR1 SGHVS, CDR2 FQNEAQ. CDR3 sequence: CASSLGGQGYGYTF. As DNA, the CDR3 is TGTGCCAGCAGCTTGGGAGGTCAGGGCTATGGCTACACCTTC.

This clonotype occurred many times. For a library built for alpha chains, this beta chain is a stray read; little rests on its size. The chain has TRBV6-1 and TRBJ2-6, with D uncertain. CDR1 is MNHNS, CDR2 SASEGT, per germline. Trimming cost V 3 bases and J 2 bases, with 8 bases left between them. CDR3 size: 15 residues. CDR3 amino acids: CASSDYSAGANVLTF. The CDR3 bases are TGTGCCAGCAGTGACTACAGTGCTGGGGCCAACGTCCTGACTTTC.

This clonotype is labeled medium-sized. Since the library was made to target alpha chains, this beta chain is a stray read and its abundance is not meaningful. The chain recombines TRBV29-1 with TRBJ1-4, with 8 bases identical to TRBD1. Germline V lookup: CDR1 SQVTM, CDR2 ANQGSEA. The CDR3 contains 16 residues. The CDR3 DNA sequence: TGCAGTTGGCCCTTGACAGGGGATCAACCCAATGAAAAACTGTTTTTT. Translated, it gives CSWPLTGDQPNEKLFF.

This clonotype qualifies as medium-sized (0.01 to 0.1%). This beta chain is a stray read from a library made for alpha chains; its abundance is not meaningful. The chain joins TRBV20-1 to TRBJ1-5, with no clear D. The V end lost 2 bases, the J end lost 1 base, and 6 bases lay between the germline ends. Looked up from germline, CDR1 is DFQATT and CDR2 is SNEGSKA (reference sequence). The CDR3 length is 13 residues. The CDR3 region is CSARKGSNQPQHF. The CDR3 DNA reads as TGCAGTGCTAGAAAAGGGAGCAATCAGCCCCAGCATTTT.

Judged by abundance, this clonotype is medium-sized. This beta chain came through as a stray read in a library set up for alpha chains, and its size says little. V gene TRBV12-3 or TRBV12-4 combines with J gene TRBJ1-2; D is undetermined. This CDR3 comprises 13 residues. V lost 4 bases and J lost 5, with 11 bases in between. In DNA form, the CDR3 reads TGTGCCAGCAGTTCCCGAGGCGGGTATGGCTACACCTTC. Encoded protein: CASSSRGGYGYTF.

In its sample, this clonotype ranks as medium-sized. In a library made to pick up alpha chains, this beta chain is a stray read with a size that means little. This sequence joins TRBV5-1 and TRBJ2-6; 8 nucleotides match TRBD1. V lost 3 bases, J lost 2 bases, and 7 bases stayed unmatched. The CDR3 is 17 residues long. Germline V CDR1 and CDR2: SGHRS, YFSETQ. Written as DNA, the CDR3 is TGCGCCAGCAGCTCCCGACAGGGGCAGACTGGGGCCAACGTCCTGACTTTC. It translates to CASSSRQGQTGANVLTF.

This clonotype has at least ten counts. This beta chain is an off-target read within a library intended for alpha chains, so its frequency means little. The chain combines TRBV20-1 with TRBJ2-6; D possibly uses TRBD1 or TRBD2 (5 bases each). Germline V lookup: CDR1 DFQATT, CDR2 SNEGSKA (reference sequence). Trimming took off 3 bases at V and 4 bases at J, with 13 bases between the two ends. The CDR3 has 15 residues. The CDR3 nucleotides are TGCAGTGCTAGCCCCGGGGCTCCCGGGGCCAACGTCCTGACTTTC. Its translation: CSASPGAPGANVLTF.

This clonotype was counted ten times or more. This beta chain is an unintended read in a library built for alpha chains; its size means little. V and J are TRBV5-1 and TRBJ2-6; 8 bases align to TRBD1. Per the germline V gene, CDR1 is SGHRS and CDR2 is YFSETQ. Losses at the gene ends were 4 bases for V and 0 bases for J; bases not matched to a gene: 15. The CDR3 runs 20 residues. Written as DNA, the CDR3 is TGCGCCAGCAGCCGAGCCGGACAGGGCCGTTTTAACTCTGGGGCCAACGTCCTGACTTTC. Translating it yields CASSRAGQGRFNSGANVLTF. Full variable domain (missing parts from reference TRBV5-1 and TRBJ2-6): KAGVTQTPRYLIKTRGQQVTLSCSPISGHRSVSWYQQTPGQGLQFLFEYFSETQRNKGNFPGRFSGRQFSNSRSEMNVSTLELGDSALYLCASSRAGQGRFNSGANVLTFGAGSRLTVL.

This clonotype is medium-sized in the sample. Found in a library prepared for alpha chains, this beta chain is an off-target read, and its abundance has little meaning. V usage is TRBV7-2 and J usage is TRBJ2-3; 8 bases are shared with TRBD2. There are 15 residues in the CDR3. V lost 5 bases, J lost 4 bases, and 8 bases stayed unmatched. The germline CDR1 and CDR2 sequences are SGHTA and FQGNSA. CDR3 coding DNA: TGTGCCAGCAGCGGACTAGCCGACTCAGCAGATACGCAGTATTTT. This translates into CASSGLADSADTQYF.

For this clonotype: This beta chain is an unintended read in a library built for alpha chains; its size means little. This rearrangement joins TRBV14 to TRBJ2-1; 8 bases line up with TRBD2. V gave up 0 bases and J gave up 5 bases; unmatched junction bases: 9. Germline V gives CDR1 SGHDN, CDR2 FVKESK. The CDR3 is 17 residues long. DNA of the CDR3: TGTGCCAGCAGCCAAGATCTTGGCGGGGGGACCAACAATGAGCAGTTCTTC. As protein: CASSQDLGGGTNNEQFF.